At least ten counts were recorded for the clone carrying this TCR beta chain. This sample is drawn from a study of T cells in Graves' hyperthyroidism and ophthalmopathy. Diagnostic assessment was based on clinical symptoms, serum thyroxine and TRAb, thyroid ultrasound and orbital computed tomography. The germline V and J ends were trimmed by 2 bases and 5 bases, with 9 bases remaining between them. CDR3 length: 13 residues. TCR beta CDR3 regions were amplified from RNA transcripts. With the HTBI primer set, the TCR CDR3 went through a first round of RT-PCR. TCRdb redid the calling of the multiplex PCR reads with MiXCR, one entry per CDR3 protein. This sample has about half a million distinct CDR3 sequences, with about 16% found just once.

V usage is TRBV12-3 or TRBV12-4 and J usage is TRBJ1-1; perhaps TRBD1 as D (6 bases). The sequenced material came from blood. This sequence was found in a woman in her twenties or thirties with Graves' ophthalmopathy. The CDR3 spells CASSLNRATEAFF. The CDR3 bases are TGTGCCAGCAGTTTAAACAGGGCTACTGAAGCTTTCTTT.